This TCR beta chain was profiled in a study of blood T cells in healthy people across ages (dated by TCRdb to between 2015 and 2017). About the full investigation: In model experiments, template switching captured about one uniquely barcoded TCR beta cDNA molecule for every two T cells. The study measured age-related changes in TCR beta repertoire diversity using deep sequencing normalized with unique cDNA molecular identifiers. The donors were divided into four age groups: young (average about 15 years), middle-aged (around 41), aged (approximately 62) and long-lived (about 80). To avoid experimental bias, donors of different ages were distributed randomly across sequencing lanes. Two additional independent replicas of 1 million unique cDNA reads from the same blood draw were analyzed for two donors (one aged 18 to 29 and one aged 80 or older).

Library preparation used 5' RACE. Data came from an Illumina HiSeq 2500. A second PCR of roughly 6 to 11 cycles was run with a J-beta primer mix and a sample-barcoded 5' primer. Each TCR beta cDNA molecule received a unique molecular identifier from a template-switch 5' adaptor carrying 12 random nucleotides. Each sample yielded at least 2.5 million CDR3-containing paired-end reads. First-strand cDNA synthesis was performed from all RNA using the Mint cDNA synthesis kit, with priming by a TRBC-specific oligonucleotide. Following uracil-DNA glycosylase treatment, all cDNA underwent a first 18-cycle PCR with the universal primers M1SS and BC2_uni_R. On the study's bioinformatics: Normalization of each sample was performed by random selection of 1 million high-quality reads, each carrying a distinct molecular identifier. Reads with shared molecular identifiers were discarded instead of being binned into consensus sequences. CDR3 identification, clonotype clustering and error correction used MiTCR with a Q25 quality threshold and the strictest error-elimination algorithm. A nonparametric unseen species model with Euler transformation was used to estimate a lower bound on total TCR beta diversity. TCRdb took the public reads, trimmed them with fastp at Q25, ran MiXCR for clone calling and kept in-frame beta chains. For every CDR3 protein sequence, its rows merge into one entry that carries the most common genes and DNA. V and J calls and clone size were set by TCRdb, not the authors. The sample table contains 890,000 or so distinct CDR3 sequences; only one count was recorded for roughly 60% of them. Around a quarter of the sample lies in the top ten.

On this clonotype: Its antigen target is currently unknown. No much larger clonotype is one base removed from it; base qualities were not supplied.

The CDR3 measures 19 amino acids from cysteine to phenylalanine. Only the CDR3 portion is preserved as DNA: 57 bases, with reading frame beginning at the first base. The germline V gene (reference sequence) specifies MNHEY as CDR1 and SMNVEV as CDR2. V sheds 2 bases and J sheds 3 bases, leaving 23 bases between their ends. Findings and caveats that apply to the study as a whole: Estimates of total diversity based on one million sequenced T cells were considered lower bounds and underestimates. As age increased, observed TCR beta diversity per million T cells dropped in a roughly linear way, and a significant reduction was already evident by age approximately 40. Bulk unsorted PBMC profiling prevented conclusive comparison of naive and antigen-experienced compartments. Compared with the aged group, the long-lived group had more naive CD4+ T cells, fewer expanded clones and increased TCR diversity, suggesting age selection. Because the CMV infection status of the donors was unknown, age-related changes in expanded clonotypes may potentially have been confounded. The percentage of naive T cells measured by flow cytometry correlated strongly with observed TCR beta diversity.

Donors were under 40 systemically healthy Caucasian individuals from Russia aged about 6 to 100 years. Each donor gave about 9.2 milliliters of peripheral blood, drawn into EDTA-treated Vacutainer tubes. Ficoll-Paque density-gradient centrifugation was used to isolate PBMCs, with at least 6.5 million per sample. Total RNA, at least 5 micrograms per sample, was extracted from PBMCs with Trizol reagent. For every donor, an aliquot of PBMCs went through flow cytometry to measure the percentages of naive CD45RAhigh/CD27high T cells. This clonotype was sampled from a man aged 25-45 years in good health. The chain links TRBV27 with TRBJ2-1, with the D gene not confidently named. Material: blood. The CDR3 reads CASSLPYPGLSASYNEQFF. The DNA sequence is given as TGTGCCAGCAGTTTACCCTACCCAGGTCTGAGCGCCAGCTACAATGAGCAGTTCTTC.